The subject of this entry is one T cell receptor (beta chain). Its antigen is currently unknown. PCR primers comprised 60 Vbeta and 13 Jbeta primers. Sequencing used immunoSEQ multiplex PCR; TCRdb keeps in-frame clones, though not all of them. The repertoire holds around 150,000 clones, roughly 88% seen once, with approximately 9.4% in the top ten. When sampled, the donors appeared nominally healthy, though they likely had unrecorded immune exposures. This sample is part of a study of cytomegalovirus exposure and HLA in healthy donors. Study-level points and caveats: Later, an analysis found that common viral pathogens appeared to be linked with several of the most significant clusters. A later analysis showed TCR association rates differing by HLA locus, peaking at DRB1 and lowest at HLA-C. Data from an earlier analysis indicated that most TCR beta V segments were productive either about 87% or about 30% of the time.

Source material: PBMCs. The clonotype originates from a man aged 18 to 29 in good health and CMV-seropositive.

The CDR3 reads CASSKTLAGETGANVLTF. CDR3 nucleotide sequence: TGCGCCAGCAGCAAAACACTAGCGGGGGAGACTGGGGCCAACGTCCTGACTTTC. This chain links TRBV5-1 with TRBJ2-6, with TRBD2 matching 11 bases. Germline values: CDR1 SGHRS, CDR2 YFSETQ. Losses at the gene ends were 4 bases for V and 2 bases for J; bases not matched to a gene: 8. This CDR3 region has 18 residues. Full variable domain (rest looked up from reference TRBV5-1 and TRBJ2-6): KAGVTQTPRYLIKTRGQQVTLSCSPISGHRSVSWYQQTPGQGLQFLFEYFSETQRNKGNFPGRFSGRQFSNSRSEMNVSTLELGDSALYLCASSKTLAGETGANVLTFGAGSRLTVL.